This T cell receptor (beta chain) was documented in a study of control samples from healthy donors and cancer patients. This CDR3 contains 17 residues. CDR1 is SGHDT and CDR2 is YYEEEE in the germline V gene. J lost 3 bases, V lost 2 bases, and 13 bases had no gene match. Clones were read by immunoSEQ multiplex PCR, and TCRdb kept only the in-frame ones, dropping some. Of 160,000 or so clones listed, roughly 92% are singletons. The chain employs TRBV5-6 and TRBJ2-5; TRBD2 matches 7 bases. Sequenced sample: blood. The sequence was obtained from a woman in her 30s in good health. The CDR3 loop reads CASSFEGLAEPEETQYF. Written as DNA, the CDR3 is TGTGCCAGCAGCTTTGAGGGCCTAGCGGAGCCAGAAGAGACCCAGTACTTC.